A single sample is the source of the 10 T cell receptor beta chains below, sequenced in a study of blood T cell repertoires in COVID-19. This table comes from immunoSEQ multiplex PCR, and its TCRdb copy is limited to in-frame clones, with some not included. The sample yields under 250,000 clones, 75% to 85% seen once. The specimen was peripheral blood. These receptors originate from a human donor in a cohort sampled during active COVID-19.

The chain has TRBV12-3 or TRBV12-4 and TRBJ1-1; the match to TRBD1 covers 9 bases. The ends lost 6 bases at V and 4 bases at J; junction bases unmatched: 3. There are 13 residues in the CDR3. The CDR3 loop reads CASRPTGGTEAFF. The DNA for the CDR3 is TGTGCCAGCAGACCGACAGGGGGCACTGAAGCTTTCTTT.

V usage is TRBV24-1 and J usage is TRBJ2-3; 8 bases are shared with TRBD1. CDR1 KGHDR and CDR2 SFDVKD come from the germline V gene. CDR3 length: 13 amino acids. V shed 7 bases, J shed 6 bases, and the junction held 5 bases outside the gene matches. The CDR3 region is CATSFDRGDTQYF. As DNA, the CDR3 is TGTGCCACCAGCTTCGACAGGGGTGATACGCAGTATTTT.

As DNA, the CDR3 is TGCGCCAGCAGCTTAATGGGACTACCCAATGAGCAGTTCTTC. This sequence encodes CASSLMGLPNEQFF. The chain recombines TRBV5-1 with TRBJ2-1; TRBD2 aligns across 7 bases. The CDR3 runs to 14 residues. The V and J ends lost 2 bases and 6 bases, in that order; junction bases with no gene match: 5. Germline-derived CDR1 and CDR2 are SGHRS and YFSETQ.

CDR3 amino acids: CASSRGTGVVGETQYF. The CDR3 coding sequence is TGTGCCAGCAGTAGAGGGACAGGGGTTGTCGGGGAGACCCAGTACTTC. The rearrangement uses TRBV25-1 and TRBJ2-5, with TRBD1 matching over 10 bases. The germline V gene encodes CDR1 MGHDK and CDR2 SYGVNS. The V segment lost 5 bases and the J segment 5 bases; nucleotides outside the gene matches: 11. This CDR3 spans 16 amino acids.

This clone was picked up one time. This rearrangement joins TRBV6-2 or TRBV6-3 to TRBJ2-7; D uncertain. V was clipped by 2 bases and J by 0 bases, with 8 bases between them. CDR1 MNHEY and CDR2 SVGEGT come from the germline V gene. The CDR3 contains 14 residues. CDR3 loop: CASSYRQVSYEQYF. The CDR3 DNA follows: TGTGCCAGCAGTTACAGGCAGGTCTCCTACGAGCAGTACTTC.

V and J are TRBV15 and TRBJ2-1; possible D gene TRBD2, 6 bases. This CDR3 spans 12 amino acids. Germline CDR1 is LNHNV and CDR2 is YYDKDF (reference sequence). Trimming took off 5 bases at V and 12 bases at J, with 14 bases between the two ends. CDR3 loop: CATSGTSIVQFF. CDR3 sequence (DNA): TGTGCCACCAGCGGTACTAGCATAGTGCAGTTCTTC.

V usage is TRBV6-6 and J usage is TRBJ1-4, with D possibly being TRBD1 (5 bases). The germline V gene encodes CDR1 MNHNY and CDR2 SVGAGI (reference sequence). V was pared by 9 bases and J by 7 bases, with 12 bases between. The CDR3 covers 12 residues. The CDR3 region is CASRRQGEKLFF. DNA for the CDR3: TGTGCCAGTCGCCGGCAGGGTGAAAAACTGTTTTTT.

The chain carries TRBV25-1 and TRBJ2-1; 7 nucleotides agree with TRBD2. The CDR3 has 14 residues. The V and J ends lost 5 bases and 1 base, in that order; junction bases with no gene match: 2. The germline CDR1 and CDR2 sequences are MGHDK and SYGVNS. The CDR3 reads CASSSSGSYNEQFF. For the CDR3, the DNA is TGTGCCAGCAGTTCTAGCGGATCCTACAATGAGCAGTTCTTC.

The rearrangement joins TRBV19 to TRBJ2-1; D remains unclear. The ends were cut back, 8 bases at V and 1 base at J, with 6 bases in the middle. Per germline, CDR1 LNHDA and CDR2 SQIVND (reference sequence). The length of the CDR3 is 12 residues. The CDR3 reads CASFSSYNEQFF. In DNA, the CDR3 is TGTGCCAGTTTTTCTTCCTACAATGAGCAGTTCTTC.

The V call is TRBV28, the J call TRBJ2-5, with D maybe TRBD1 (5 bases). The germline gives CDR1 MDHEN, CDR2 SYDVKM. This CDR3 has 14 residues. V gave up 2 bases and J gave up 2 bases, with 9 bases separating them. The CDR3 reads CASSLAPGQETQYF. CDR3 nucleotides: TGTGCCAGCAGTTTAGCTCCAGGGCAAGAGACCCAGTACTTC.